Listed here are 3 T cell receptor beta chains from one sample, sequenced in a study of blood T cells in healthy people across ages. A J-beta primer mix and a sample-barcoded 5' primer were used in a second PCR of roughly 6 to 11 cycles. From the 5' RACE reads, TCRdb called clonotypes with MiXCR, one entry per CDR3 protein. The data contain 800,000 to 1,300,000 distinct CDR3 sequences, 20% to 25% of them singletons. This sample was shared with a second study, whose subject was T cells of mothers and their children.

The sample was blood. Receptor source: a girl aged 2 to 9 in good health.

This clonotype was found a few times. The V gene is TRBV11-1, the J gene TRBJ2-1; 10 bases map to TRBD2. V shed 5 bases and J 15 bases; nucleotides not matched to a gene: 16. Germline values: CDR1 SGHAT, CDR2 FQDESV (reference sequence). This CDR3 region has 15 residues. The CDR3: CASSPQDISGGAGFF. The CDR3, as DNA: TGTGCCAGCAGCCCCCAGGATATAAGCGGGGGGGCCGGGTTCTTC.

This clonotype was counted many times. The gene calls are TRBV6-2 or TRBV6-3 and TRBJ1-1; no clear D. V lost 6 bases to trimming and J lost 0 bases, with 5 bases between them. This CDR3 is 12 amino acids long. Germline-derived CDR1 and CDR2 are MNHEY and SVGEGT. CDR3 coding DNA: TGTGCCAGCAGACTCATGAACACTGAAGCTTTCTTT. Encoded protein: CASRLMNTEAFF.

This clonotype was seen a handful of times. The chain joins TRBV12-3 or TRBV12-4 to TRBJ1-2, with D possibly being TRBD1 (5 bases). V gave up 7 bases and J gave up 1 base, with 22 bases separating them. The CDR3 is made up of 17 amino acids. CDR3 in amino acids: CASTLGLELRGNYGYTF. DNA of the CDR3: TGTGCCAGCACCCTTGGCCTTGAACTGAGGGGTAACTATGGCTACACCTTC.